A selection of T cell receptor beta chains follows, all from one sample in a study of early T cells in non-severe SARS-CoV-2 infection. MiXCR was run by TCRdb on the 5' RACE reads, yielding one entry per CDR3 protein. The sample holds 95,000 to 120,000 distinct CDR3 sequences, 9% to 14% seen once. The specimen sequenced was whole blood. These receptors came from an adult who was a healthcare worker with PCR-confirmed SARS-CoV-2 infection or an uninfected control (not recorded which). CDR3s include the opening cysteine and the closing phenylalanine or tryptophan. A D gene is named only where the DNA matches it firmly. The size field is filled for only some rows; it gives once, few, many or a size class.

CASGPYEQYF TGTGCCAGCGGCCCCTACGAGCAGTACTTC - TRBV28 many TRBJ2-7
CASTAAGGGNEQFF TGTGCCAGCACTGCGGCGGGAGGGGGCAATGAGCAGTTCTTC TRBD2 TRBV12-3/TRBV12-4 few TRBJ2-1
CASSQVRTEEAFF TGCGCCAGCAGCCAAGTCCGGACAGAAGAAGCTTTCTTT - TRBV4-1 many TRBJ1-1
CSAITGGYQPQHF TGCAGTGCTATCACAGGGGGCTATCAGCCCCAGCATTTT TRBD1 TRBV20-1 many TRBJ1-5
CASSVTNEQFF TGTGCCAGCAGCGTAACGAATGAGCAGTTCTTC - TRBV7-3 many TRBJ2-1
CASSLQGLATDTQYF TGCGCCAGCAGCTTGCAAGGATTGGCCACAGATACGCAGTATTTT - TRBV5-1 few TRBJ2-3
CASSLAGGPNTEAFF TGTGCCAGCAGCTTAGCGGGGGGTCCGAACACTGAAGCTTTCTTT - TRBV7-6 few TRBJ1-1
CASSGTSGSSYNEQFF TGTGCCAGCAGTGGGACTAGCGGGTCCTCCTACAATGAGCAGTTCTTC TRBD2 TRBV6-5 - TRBJ2-1
CASSPGGEQYF TGTGCCAGCAGCCCAGGGGGGGAGCAGTACTTC - TRBV14 - TRBJ2-7
CASSYFEAPRMGTDTEAFF TGTGCCAGCAGTTACTTCGAAGCTCCTCGGATGGGCACGGACACTGAAGCTTTCTTT - TRBV6-6 - TRBJ1-1
CASSSPASGSGYEQYF TGTGCCAGCAGTTCCCCAGCCAGCGGGAGCGGCTACGAGCAGTACTTC TRBD2 TRBV27 - TRBJ2-7
CASSLTLNEQFF TGTGCCAGCTCACTCACTCTAAATGAGCAGTTCTTC - TRBV18 few TRBJ2-1
CASTSGAWTYNEQFF TGTGCCAGCACCTCAGGGGCTTGGACCTACAATGAGCAGTTCTTC - TRBV12-3/TRBV12-4 - TRBJ2-1
CASSSTSGSSYEQYF TGCGCCAGCAGCTCCACTAGCGGGAGCTCCTACGAGCAGTACTTC TRBD2 TRBV5-1 - TRBJ2-7
CASSPDTDRFGYTF TGTGCCAGCAGTCCGGATACAGACAGGTTTGGCTACACCTTC - TRBV12-3/TRBV12-4 - TRBJ1-2
CSVEVQTQYF TGCAGCGTTGAAGTCCAGACGCAGTATTTT - TRBV29-1 few TRBJ2-3
CASSQWVQKSEAFF TGTGCCAGCAGCCAATGGGTGCAGAAATCTGAAGCTTTCTTT - TRBV3-1 few TRBJ1-1
CASSLFPQGVPNQPQHF TGTGCCAGCAGTTTATTCCCTCAGGGGGTTCCGAATCAGCCCCAGCATTTT TRBD1 TRBV28 - TRBJ1-5
CASSPSVNEQFF TGTGCCAGCAGCCCCTCAGTAAATGAGCAGTTCTTC - TRBV9 - TRBJ2-1
CASRKGDSLNTEAFF TGCGCCAGCAGGAAAGGGGACAGTTTGAACACTGAAGCTTTCTTT TRBD1 TRBV5-1 few TRBJ1-1
CASSPDRGSTGELFF TGCGCCAGCAGCCCGGACAGGGGGTCCACCGGGGAGCTGTTTTTT TRBD1 TRBV5-1 few TRBJ2-2
CASSLGGHTQYF TGTGCCAGCAGCTTAGGTGGCCATACGCAGTATTTT - TRBV7-3 - TRBJ2-3
CASSLPALYGYTF TGTGCCAGCAGCTTACCGGCCCTCTATGGCTACACCTTC - TRBV7-9 - TRBJ1-2
CASSLSRPGGHQPQHF TGTGCCAGCAGTTTAAGTCGCCCGGGAGGGCATCAGCCCCAGCATTTT - TRBV12-3/TRBV12-4 - TRBJ1-5
CASSYDGQLYGYTF TGTGCCAGCAGTTACGACGGGCAGCTCTATGGCTACACCTTC - TRBV6-6 - TRBJ1-2
CASSTTGTGAYEQYF TGTGCCAGCAGTACCACCGGGACAGGGGCGTACGAGCAGTACTTC TRBD1 TRBV12-3/TRBV12-4 few TRBJ2-7
CASSPGFLDRGIYNEQFF TGTGCCAGCAGCCCGGGCTTTTTGGACAGGGGCATCTACAATGAGCAGTTCTTC TRBD1 TRBV7-9 few TRBJ2-1
CASSSHRAPNEKLFF TGTGCCAGCAGTTCCCACAGGGCCCCTAATGAAAAACTGTTTTTT - TRBV12-3/TRBV12-4 many TRBJ1-4
CASSPGSYNSPLHF TGTGCCAGCAGTCCCGGGAGTTATAATTCACCCCTCCACTTT - TRBV6-2/TRBV6-3 - TRBJ1-6
CASSLPGQGAPNIGELFF TGTGCCAGCAGCTTGCCGGGACAGGGGGCGCCGAACATCGGGGAGCTGTTTTTT TRBD1 TRBV5-6 - TRBJ2-2
CSYDSPPEAQYF TGCAGCTATGACAGCCCTCCTGAGGCCCAGTACTTC - TRBV29-1 - TRBJ2-5
CASFDGGNTIYF TGTGCCAGCTTCGATGGCGGAAACACCATATATTTT - TRBV7-9 - TRBJ1-3
CASSFALTGEDHF TGTGCCAGCAGTTTTGCGTTGACAGGGGAGGACCACTTT TRBD1 TRBV28 few TRBJ1-6
CASSFVAYTDTQYF TGTGCCAGCAGCTTCGTCGCTTACACAGATACGCAGTATTTT - TRBV7-2 - TRBJ2-3
CAGSTSGGLDEQFF TGTGCCGGGTCGACTAGCGGGGGGCTCGATGAGCAGTTCTTC TRBD2 TRBV6-1 many TRBJ2-1
CASSVVGDSNSPLHF TGTGCCAGCAGCGTAGTGGGGGACAGCAATTCACCCCTCCACTTT TRBD1 TRBV9 few TRBJ1-6
CSVDSPGQGDEQYF TGCAGCGTTGATTCCCCGGGGCAGGGGGACGAGCAGTACTTC TRBD1 TRBV29-1 - TRBJ2-7
CASSPGQGRETQYF TGTGCCAGCAGCCCGGGACAGGGAAGAGAGACCCAGTACTTC TRBD1 TRBV7-3 many TRBJ2-5
CVSKDSASIETQYF TGTGTCAGCAAAGACAGTGCCTCCATAGAGACCCAGTACTTC - TRBV11-3 - TRBJ2-5
CASIPGQRGFLYF TGTGCCAGCATCCCGGGCCAGCGGGGATTCCTGTATTTT TRBD2 TRBV28 - TRBJ2-3
CASSPQTGAAIEQYF TGTGCCAGCAGCCCTCAGACAGGAGCGGCTATCGAGCAGTACTTC - TRBV7-9 few TRBJ2-7
CASSNQGLPSYEQYF TGCGCCAGCAGTAACCAGGGACTACCGTCCTACGAGCAGTACTTC TRBD2 TRBV10-2 few TRBJ2-7